What follows is one T cell receptor beta chain and its context. Its target antigen remains unknown. Per-base quality was not reported, and no clone a single base away is much larger than it. Receptors were amplified or captured by the immunoSEQ multiplex PCR assay. On the study's bioinformatics: To diagnose cytomegalovirus status from the catalog of TCR beta chain sequences, a statistical classification framework was built. Here the immuneACCESS table is served through TCRdb, limited to in-frame sequences with V and J called. Missing clones are a known gap in these copies; in checked studies unresolved V genes cover under half, and the rest lacks a known reason. The V and J calls and clone size come from that table; D and trimming were worked out from the DNA. For this sample the table gives 200,000 to 250,000 clones, of which around four fifths were detected only once. The ten largest clones take up about 6% of the sample.

The data derive from a study of cytomegalovirus exposure and HLA in healthy donors (dated by TCRdb to the late 2010s). Study-level background: A later analysis indicated that the 130 or so validation repertoires were generated on the platform also employed for the approximately 700 repertoires of the first cohort. The study aimed to test whether signatures of past pathogen exposure could be identified by cataloging public T cell receptors. A separate validation cohort of 100 to 150 different subjects was used in addition to the 666-subject first cohort. High-throughput TCR immunosequencing, statistical association of individual TCRs with disease status, and machine learning were combined to predict cytomegalovirus infection status.

The germline V gene specifies SNHLY as CDR1 and FYNNEI as CDR2. Trimming costs V 1 base and J 1 base, and their ends lie 10 bases apart. The CDR3 goes from the cysteine to the phenylalanine over 15 residues. Only CDR3 DNA remains: 45 bases, in frame from the first base. Separate from the roughly 650-subject first cohort, the validation cohort of about 110 subjects was the group to which the donors belonged. Overall study outcomes, separate from this receptor: Three of the identified cytomegalovirus-associated TCR beta chains were confirmed in vitro to be specific for cytomegalovirus antigens. In a later analysis, TCRs clustered in the first cohort were found to also tend to co-occur in the approximately 120 validation repertoires, with approximately 94% of cluster scores above 0. All 120 or so repertoires were used to score co-occurrence in the validation cohort in a later analysis, because that analysis had no HLA typing for the cohort. While some public TCRs were present in many individuals, most TCR sequences turned up only very rarely across donors. In the study, 150 to 200 TCR beta chains were listed as associated with cytomegalovirus. In both the original and validation cohorts, the classifier was reported to diagnose cytomegalovirus status with high specificity and sensitivity. The authors suggested that the approach could potentially be extended to other disease states and immunological phenotypes.

Sequenced sample: PBMCs. The TCR was taken from a woman under 30 in good health and CMV-seronegative. The rearrangement combines TRBV2 with TRBJ2-5, with the D segment identity uncertain. The CDR3 sequence is CASSEEAGAQETQYF. The nucleotides are TGTGCCAGCAGTGAAGAGGCAGGAGCCCAAGAGACCCAGTACTTC. Extended through the reference TRBV2 and TRBJ2-5 proteins, this CDR3 yields the full variable domain: EPEVTQTPSHQVTQMGQEVILRCVPISNHLYFYWYRQILGQKVEFLVSFYNNEISEKSEIFDDQFSVERPDGSNFTLKIRSTKLEDSAMYFCASSEEAGAQETQYFGPGTRLLVL.